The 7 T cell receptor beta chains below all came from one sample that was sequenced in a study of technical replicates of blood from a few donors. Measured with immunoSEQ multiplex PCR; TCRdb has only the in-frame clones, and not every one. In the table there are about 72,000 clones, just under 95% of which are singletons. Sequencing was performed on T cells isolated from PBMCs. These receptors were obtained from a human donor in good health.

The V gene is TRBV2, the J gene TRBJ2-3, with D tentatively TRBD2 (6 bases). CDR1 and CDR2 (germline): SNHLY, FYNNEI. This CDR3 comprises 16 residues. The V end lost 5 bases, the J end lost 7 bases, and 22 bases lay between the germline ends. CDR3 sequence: CASSQPRDSYTNTQYF. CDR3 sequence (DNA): TGTGCCAGCAGTCAGCCCCGGGACTCTTATACAAATACGCAGTATTTT. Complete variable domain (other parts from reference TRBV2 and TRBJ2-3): EPEVTQTPSHQVTQMGQEVILRCVPISNHLYFYWYRQILGQKVEFLVSFYNNEISEKSEIFDDQFSVERPDGSNFTLKIRSTKLEDSAMYFCASSQPRDSYTNTQYFGPGTRLTVL.

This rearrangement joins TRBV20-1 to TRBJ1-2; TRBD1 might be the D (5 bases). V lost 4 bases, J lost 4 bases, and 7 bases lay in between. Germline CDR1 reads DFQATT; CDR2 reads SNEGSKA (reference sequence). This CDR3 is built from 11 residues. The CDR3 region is CSATGGYGYTF. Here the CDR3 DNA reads TGCAGTGCTACCGGGGGCTATGGCTACACCTTC.

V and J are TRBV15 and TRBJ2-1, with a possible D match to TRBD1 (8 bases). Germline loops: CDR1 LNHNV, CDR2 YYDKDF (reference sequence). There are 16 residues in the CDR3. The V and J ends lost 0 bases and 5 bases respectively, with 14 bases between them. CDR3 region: CATSRDQGAGDNEQFF. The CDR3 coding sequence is TGTGCCACCAGCAGAGATCAGGGGGCGGGAGACAATGAGCAGTTCTTC.

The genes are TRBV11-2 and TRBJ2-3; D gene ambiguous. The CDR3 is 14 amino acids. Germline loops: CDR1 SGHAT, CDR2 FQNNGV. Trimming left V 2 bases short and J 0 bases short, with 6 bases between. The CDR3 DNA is TGTGCCAGCAGCTTAAGCTGGAGCACAGATACGCAGTATTTT. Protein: CASSLSWSTDTQYF. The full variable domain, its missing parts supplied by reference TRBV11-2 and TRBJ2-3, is EAGVAQSPRYKIIEKRQSVAFWCNPISGHATLYWYQQILGQGPKLLIQFQNNGVVDDSQLPKDRFSAERLKGVDSTLKIQPAKLEDSAVYLCASSLSWSTDTQYFGPGTRLTVL.

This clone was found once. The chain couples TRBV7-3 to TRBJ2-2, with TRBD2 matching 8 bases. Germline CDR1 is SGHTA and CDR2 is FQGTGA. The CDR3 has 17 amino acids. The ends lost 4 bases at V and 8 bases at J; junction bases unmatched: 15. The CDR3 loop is CASSSLPGIAGSGELFF. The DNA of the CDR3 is TGTGCCAGCAGCTCACTACCTGGGATAGCGGGATCAGGGGAGCTGTTTTTT.

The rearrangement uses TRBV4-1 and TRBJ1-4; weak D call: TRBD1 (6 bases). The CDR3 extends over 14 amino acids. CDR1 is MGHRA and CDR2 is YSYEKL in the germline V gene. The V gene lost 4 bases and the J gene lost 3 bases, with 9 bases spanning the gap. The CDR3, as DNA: TGCGCCAGCAGCCTACAGGGCGCTAATGAAAAACTGTTTTTT. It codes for CASSLQGANEKLFF.

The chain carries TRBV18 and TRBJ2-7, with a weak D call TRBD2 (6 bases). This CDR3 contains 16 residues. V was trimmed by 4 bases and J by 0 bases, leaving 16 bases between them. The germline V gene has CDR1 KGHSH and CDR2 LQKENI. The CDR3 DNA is TGTGCCAGCTCACTAACCGGGACTGCAAGCTCCTACGAGCAGTACTTC. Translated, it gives CASSLTGTASSYEQYF.